This entry describes one TCR beta chain. What this receptor recognizes is not known. No per-base quality is available; no much larger clone lies one base away. This sample stems from a study of blood T cell repertoires in COVID-19 (dated by TCRdb to 2018 to 2021). In terms of the full investigation: ImmuneRACE Cohort 3 recovered participants were defined by two consecutive negative NP/OP PCR tests, healthcare professional clearance, or symptom resolution. The repertoires were released in a freely available public database intended as a resource for research on the immune response to SARS-CoV-2. The dataset comprised deeply sampled blood TCRbeta repertoires from subjects exposed to, actively infected with, or recovered from COVID-19. Collaborator samples came from the United States, Italy and Spain and covered acute and convalescent phases of COVID-19. Samples came from the ongoing ImmuneRACE study (first 160 participants) plus 1,254 subjects from 6 global collaborators. Where available, HLA class I and class II types were taken from metadata supplied by the sample provider and were not determined by assay-based typing. Sample metadata almost always included a de-identified subject ID, COVID-19 status, age in years and sex. The prospective study material was composed of cDNA or gDNA derived from T cells, B-cell-depleted T cells, or PBMCs. Beyond this particular receptor, the publication reports: The quantity of clinical and demographic metadata differed by source and by participant and was supplied without curation.

Enrolling through a virtual design, the prospective study's participants ranged in age from roughly 18 to 90 years and lived across roughly 23 United States geographic areas. In the prospective study, cohorts were assigned on the basis of participant-reported clinical history obtained from a screening survey and a study questionnaire. In the prospective study, whole blood, serum and a nasopharyngeal or oropharyngeal swab were collected from each participant by mobile phlebotomists. Over a roughly 2-month period, participants in the prospective study had the option of providing additional blood draws and questionnaires. Prospective study blood samples were shipped either frozen or at room temperature before DNA extraction. TCRbeta CDR3 regions were amplified from genomic DNA using the immunoSEQ Assay, a bias-controlled multiplex PCR. The study's own analysis went as follows. Nucleated cell counts per sample were estimated from amplification of reference gene primers within the assay. To quantify the absolute abundance of each unique TCRbeta CDR3 rearrangement, sequence reads were collapsed and filtered. For each sample, productive Simpson clonality was calculated as the square root of Simpson's diversity index over productive rearrangements. TCRdb retrieved this table from immuneACCESS and kept in-frame rearrangements only. Not all clones are present; in checked studies, unresolved V genes account for under half, and no reason is known for the remainder. V and J calls and clone size are given by that table; D and trimming were obtained from the DNA. Recorded for this sample are a few hundred thousand clones; about 90% of them occurred a single time. Jointly, the top ten make up about 1.9% of the sample.

V lost 3 bases and J lost 4 bases; the stretch between them is 12 bases long. The cysteine opens and the phenylalanine closes a CDR3 of 13 amino acids. This entry keeps only the CDR3 DNA: 39 bases, framed from base 1. The germline V gene yields SQVTM for CDR1 and ANQGSEA for CDR2. This TCR was sampled from a middle-aged man in a cohort exposed to, infected with or recovered from COVID-19 (not recorded which). The sequenced sample consisted of PBMCs or T cells enriched from blood (not recorded which). The V gene is TRBV29-1 and the J gene is TRBJ1-1; the D region possibly corresponds to TRBD1 (5 bases align). The CDR3 in this case is CSVDQGSGTEAFF. The DNA is as follows: TGCAGCGTTGATCAGGGTTCGGGCACTGAAGCTTTCTTT.